One and the same sample provided the 32 T cell receptor beta chains below, sequenced in a study of T cell responses to AZD1222 COVID-19 vaccine. This table comes from immunoSEQ multiplex PCR, and its TCRdb copy is limited to in-frame clones, with some not included. The sample lists 95,000 to 100,000 clones, around nine tenths occurring once. The source was peripheral blood, collected 28 days after the second AZD1222 dose. These receptors came from an adult who received the AZD1222 COVID-19 vaccine.

The chain combines TRBV12-5 with TRBJ2-3; D call uncertain. Trimming left V 5 bases short and J 6 bases short, with 15 bases between. The V gene's germline CDR1 is LGHNT and CDR2 FRNRAP. The CDR3 runs 14 residues. CDR3 sequence: CASGGPSPSDTQYF. The CDR3 DNA reads as TGTGCTAGTGGTGGCCCCTCGCCGTCGGATACGCAGTATTTT. The full variable domain, completed using reference TRBV12-5 and TRBJ2-3, is DARVTQTPRHKVTEMGQEVTMRCQPILGHNTVFWYRQTMMQGLELLAYFRNRAPLDDSGMPKDRFSAEMPDATLATLKIQPSEPRDSAVYFCASGGPSPSDTQYFGPGTRLTVL.

This clone was found a few times. The V and J genes are TRBV11-3 and TRBJ1-2; a weak D match, TRBD1 (5 bases). CDR1 SGHNT and CDR2 YENEEA come from the germline V gene. The CDR3 sequence is 14 residues long. Trimming took 5 bases from V and 8 from J, leaving 18 bases between them. The CDR3 region is CASSTRRDGSGYTF. CDR3 in DNA: TGTGCCAGCAGCACCAGACGGGACGGGAGCGGCTACACCTTC.

The gene calls are TRBV2 and TRBJ2-7; TRBD1 matches at 7 bases. Per germline, CDR1 SNHLY and CDR2 FYNNEI. The ends lost 2 bases at V and 10 bases at J; junction bases unmatched: 8. This CDR3 is 13 amino acids long. This CDR3 is CASSETDRILQYF. CDR3 in DNA: TGTGCCAGCAGTGAAACGGACAGGATCCTTCAGTACTTC. Full variable domain (rest looked up from reference TRBV2 and TRBJ2-7): EPEVTQTPSHQVTQMGQEVILRCVPISNHLYFYWYRQILGQKVEFLVSFYNNEISEKSEIFDDQFSVERPDGSNFTLKIRSTKLEDSAMYFCASSETDRILQYFGPGTRLTVT.

This chain uses TRBV11-3 with TRBJ2-7; D is undetermined. Germline V gives CDR1 SGHNT, CDR2 YENEEA. This CDR3 is 14 amino acids long. Deletions cut 2 bases from V and 6 bases from J, with 14 bases between. In DNA, the CDR3 is TGTGCCAGCAGCTTATTCGGCGACACTGGCGAGCAGTACTTC. Translating gives CASSLFGDTGEQYF.

This clone was detected only a few times. The chain couples TRBV28 to TRBJ2-7; 7 bases fit TRBD2. J lost 12 bases, V lost 5 bases, and 16 bases had no gene match. The germline CDR1 and CDR2 sequences are MDHEN and SYDVKM. This CDR3 is built from 14 residues. CDR3 sequence reads: CASSPQSWGGVLYF. The CDR3 region has the DNA TGTGCCAGCAGTCCCCAGTCGTGGGGGGGGGTACTGTACTTC.

The chain combines TRBV3-1 (or the pseudogene TRBV3-2) with TRBJ2-7; possibly TRBD2 for D (5 bases). The CDR3 totals 16 residues. The germline V gene has CDR1 LGHDT and CDR2 YNNKEL (reference sequence). V was trimmed by 1 base and J by 9 bases, leaving 22 bases between them. DNA for the CDR3: TGTGCCAGCAGCCAAGTTCTGTCCAGCGGATCGGCTCGGCAGTACTTC. This codes for CASSQVLSSGSARQYF.

This chain uses TRBV19 with TRBJ1-5, with D hard to call. Germline V gene lookup returns CDR1 LNHDA and CDR2 SQIVND (reference sequence). This CDR3 comprises 12 residues. With 3 bases removed from V and 5 bases from J, the gap between germline ends came to 5 bases. CDR3 sequence: CASSIGDQPQHF. The CDR3 DNA sequence: TGTGCCAGTAGTATCGGGGATCAGCCCCAGCATTTT.

In its sample, this clone was seen a few times. The J gene is TRBJ1-2, the V gene TRBV19; D might be TRBD1 (5 bases). Germline assignment: CDR1 LNHDA and CDR2 SQIVND (reference sequence). The ends were cut back, 11 bases at V and 2 bases at J, with 12 bases in the middle. The length of the CDR3 is 12 residues. CDR3 region: CASRGANYGYTF. The CDR3 bases are TGTGCCTCTAGGGGAGCGAACTATGGCTACACCTTC.

This sequence joins TRBV10-2 and TRBJ2-7; tentative D call: TRBD1 (5 bases). There are 15 residues in the CDR3. V lost 7 bases to trimming and J lost 3 bases, with 19 bases between them. Germline CDR1 is WSHSY and CDR2 is SAAADI. CDR3 sequence: CASTPQPARVYEQYF. For the CDR3, the DNA is TGCGCCAGCACCCCTCAGCCTGCCAGGGTCTACGAGCAGTACTTC.

V gene TRBV6-5 combines with J gene TRBJ2-2; tentatively, D is TRBD1 (6 bases). Germline V CDR1 and CDR2: MNHEY, SVGAGI. Trimming removed 6 bases from V and 5 bases from J, with 16 bases in between. CDR3 length equals 15 residues. CDR3 in amino acids: CASRSPGQTTGELFF. CDR3 coding DNA: TGTGCCAGCAGATCTCCCGGACAGACGACCGGGGAGCTGTTTTTT.

The rearrangement links TRBV10-1 to TRBJ2-3; 8 bases map to TRBD2. Germline assignment: CDR1 WNHNN and CDR2 SYGVQD (reference sequence). CDR3 size: 17 residues. The J segment lost 2 bases and the V segment lost 3 bases, leaving 10 bases of the junction unmatched. Here the CDR3 reads CASSDLGLAESTDTQYF. The CDR3 DNA follows: TGCGCCAGCAGTGACCTCGGACTAGCCGAGTCCACAGATACGCAGTATTTT.

The V and J genes are TRBV28 and TRBJ2-7, with TRBD2 matching 8 bases. Germline CDR1 and CDR2: MDHEN and SYDVKM. J was trimmed by 3 bases and V by 6 bases; bases with no gene match: 10. The CDR3 has 15 amino acids. CDR3 DNA sequence: TGTGCCAGCAGCCATCTTAGCGGGGCCGGCTACGAGCAGTACTTC. Amino acid sequence: CASSHLSGAGYEQYF.

V is TRBV7-8 and J is TRBJ1-2, with a possible D match to TRBD1 (6 bases). CDR1 and CDR2 from the germline V gene are SGHVS and FQNEAQ. Trimming left V 2 bases short and J 3 bases short, with 16 bases between. This CDR3 spans 16 amino acids. Here the CDR3 reads CASSLSGGGLHYGYTF. DNA for the CDR3: TGTGCCAGCAGCTTATCCGGCGGGGGGCTCCACTATGGCTACACCTTC.

The gene calls are TRBV5-1 and TRBJ2-1; TRBD2 matches 13 bases. Germline V CDR1 and CDR2: SGHRS, YFSETQ. The CDR3 runs 17 residues. V gave up 4 bases and J gave up 5 bases; unmatched junction bases: 9. Here the CDR3 DNA reads TGCGCCAGCAGCGGCGGACTAGCGGGAGTTAGGAACAATGAGCAGTTCTTC. It encodes CASSGGLAGVRNNEQFF.

The count of this clone is one. The V and J genes are TRBV30 and TRBJ1-1; D not resolved. The CDR3 contains 12 residues. V was shortened by 8 bases and J by 0 bases, with 10 bases between the two germline ends. In germline, CDR1 is GTSNPN, CDR2 SVGIG (reference sequence). CDR3 in amino acids: CAARGMNTEAFF. CDR3 in DNA: TGTGCCGCAAGAGGGATGAACACTGAAGCTTTCTTT.

J is TRBJ2-3 and V is TRBV11-2, with D perhaps matching TRBD2 (6 bases). In germline, CDR1 is SGHAT, CDR2 FQNNGV. V gave up 1 base and J gave up 3 bases, with 20 bases separating them. This CDR3 spans 18 amino acids. The CDR3 here is CASSLAAAGRVRTDTQYF. As DNA, the CDR3 is TGTGCCAGCAGCTTAGCGGCGGCGGGGAGAGTGAGGACAGATACGCAGTATTTT.

The chain has TRBV10-3 and TRBJ1-6; no firm D call. CDR3 length equals 14 residues. Germline loops: CDR1 ENHRY, CDR2 SYGVKD. The V and J ends lost 4 bases and 9 bases respectively, with 13 bases between them. As DNA, the CDR3 is TGTGCCATCAGTGGGCAATCTGTGGGTTCACCCCTCCACTTT. Its translation: CAISGQSVGSPLHF.

This clone has just one count. The chain employs TRBV3-1 (or the pseudogene TRBV3-2) and TRBJ1-4; the D is unclear. This CDR3 region has 13 residues. Trimming shortened V by 7 bases and J by 8 bases, and 14 bases separated the two germline ends. Germline V gene sequence: CDR1 LGHDT, CDR2 YNNKEL (reference sequence). CDR3 sequence: CASTGTGYEKLFF. The DNA for the CDR3 is TGTGCCAGCACGGGCACCGGATACGAAAAACTGTTTTTT.

This chain joins TRBV19 and TRBJ1-2; D may be TRBD1 (5 bases). CDR1 LNHDA and CDR2 SQIVND come from the germline V gene (reference sequence). The CDR3 is 16 residues long. V was shortened by 4 bases and J by 4 bases, with 19 bases between the two germline ends. For the CDR3, the DNA is TGTGCCAGTAGTAAGGGGAAAGCCATAGGGAGCTATGGCTACACCTTC. Amino acids: CASSKGKAIGSYGYTF. The full variable domain, in which reference TRBV19 and TRBJ1-2 provide the parts outside the CDR3, is DGGITQSPKYLFRKEGQNVTLSCEQNLNHDAMYWYRQDPGQGLRLIYYSQIVNDFQKGDIAEGYSVSREKKESFPLTVTSAQKNPTAFYLCASSKGKAIGSYGYTFGSGTRLTVV.

The V call is TRBV7-9, the J call TRBJ2-1; D call uncertain. V shed 1 base and J shed 2 bases, with 12 bases lying between them. Germline V gene data show CDR1 as SEHNR and CDR2 as FQNEAQ (reference sequence). This CDR3 region has 16 residues. DNA of the CDR3: TGTGCCAGCAGCTTAGGTGCAGTGGGCCCCTACAATGAGCAGTTCTTC. This encodes CASSLGAVGPYNEQFF.

The chain couples TRBV15 to TRBJ2-2; perhaps TRBD1 as D (6 bases). In germline, CDR1 is LNHNV, CDR2 YYDKDF (reference sequence). The CDR3 spans 16 residues. Trimming took 2 bases from V and 1 from J, leaving 11 bases between them. This CDR3 reads CATSRILTGNTGELFF. Here the CDR3 DNA reads TGTGCCACCAGCAGAATCTTGACAGGGAACACCGGGGAGCTGTTTTTT.

The chain couples TRBV28 to TRBJ1-4, with 7 bases matching TRBD1. The CDR3 consists of 14 residues. The V gene's germline CDR1 is MDHEN and CDR2 SYDVKM. V gave up 10 bases and J gave up 7 bases; unmatched junction bases: 12. The CDR3 sequence: CATGLRTGGEKLFF. In DNA form, the CDR3 reads TGTGCCACCGGGTTGAGGACAGGTGGTGAAAAACTGTTTTTT. Full variable domain (rest looked up from reference TRBV28 and TRBJ1-4): DVKVTQSSRYLVKRTGEKVFLECVQDMDHENMFWYRQDPGLGLRLIYFSYDVKMKEKGDIPEGYSVSREKKERFSLILESASTNQTSMYLCATGLRTGGEKLFFGSGTQLSVL.

The genes are TRBV19 and TRBJ2-5; TRBD2 matches at 8 bases. The germline V gene has CDR1 LNHDA and CDR2 SQIVND (reference sequence). CDR3 size: 13 residues. After removal of 7 bases from V and 5 bases from J, the junction contained 6 bases not matched to a gene. In nucleotides, the CDR3 is TGTGCCAGTACTGATGCTAGCGGGGAGACCCAGTACTTC. Protein: CASTDASGETQYF.

The rearrangement uses TRBV4-1 and TRBJ1-5, with D maybe TRBD1 (5 bases). The ends were cut back, 0 bases at V and 4 bases at J, with 13 bases in the middle. The CDR3 is 16 residues long. Looked up from germline, CDR1 is MGHRA and CDR2 is YSYEKL. Written as DNA, the CDR3 is TGCGCCAGCAGCCAAGAAAGGGGCAGCGGGAATCAGCCCCAGCATTTT. Translated, it gives CASSQERGSGNQPQHF.

Here the CDR3 reads CASSPYGQTQETQYF. The CDR3 DNA is TGTGCCAGCAGTCCCTACGGACAGACACAAGAGACCCAGTACTTC. V gene TRBV28 combines with J gene TRBJ2-5; the D gene is possibly TRBD1 (6 bases). Trimming stripped 5 bases from V and 2 bases from J, with 15 bases between. Germline V gene lookup returns CDR1 MDHEN and CDR2 SYDVKM. This CDR3 has 15 residues. The full variable domain, with the rest looked up from reference TRBV28 and TRBJ2-5, is DVKVTQSSRYLVKRTGEKVFLECVQDMDHENMFWYRQDPGLGLRLIYFSYDVKMKEKGDIPEGYSVSREKKERFSLILESASTNQTSMYLCASSPYGQTQETQYFGPGTRLLVL.

The table lists this clone with a few counts. The chain carries TRBV7-9 and TRBJ2-7, with 10 bases matching TRBD1. The V gene end was trimmed by 5 bases and the J gene end by 5 bases; junction bases not matched to a gene: 6. Germline CDR1 reads SEHNR; CDR2 reads FQNEAQ (reference sequence). This CDR3 contains 14 residues. CDR3 nucleotides: TGTGCCAGCAGCCCTCGACAGGGGGCCCACGAGCAGTACTTC. This encodes CASSPRQGAHEQYF.

This chain connects TRBV19 to TRBJ2-1; 9 positions match TRBD2. This CDR3 has 17 residues. Germline trimming cut 6 bases from V and 4 bases from J; bases unmatched to any gene: 13. CDR1 and CDR2 (germline): LNHDA, SQIVND (reference sequence). CDR3 sequence reads: CASRYGGGLAEYNEQFF. DNA of the CDR3: TGTGCCAGTAGATATGGAGGGGGACTAGCTGAATACAATGAGCAGTTCTTC.

The chain is built from TRBV5-1 and TRBJ1-3; TRBD1 might be the D (5 bases). The CDR3 spans 15 residues. Germline V gene sequence: CDR1 SGHRS, CDR2 YFSETQ. V was trimmed by 1 base and J by 4 bases, leaving 12 bases between them. The CDR3 reads CASSLLQAGGNTIYF. The DNA for the CDR3 is TGCGCCAGCAGCTTGTTACAGGCGGGAGGAAACACCATATATTTT.

The chain is built from TRBV1 and TRBJ1-1; the listed D gene, TRBD1, was not tested against the DNA. TRBV1 is a pseudogene. The CDR3 contains 14 residues. CDR3 bases: TGCACCAGCAGCCAAGACCACAGGAACACTGAAGCTTTCTTT. This translates into CTSSQDHRNTEAFF.

The chain has TRBV7-9 and TRBJ1-1, with D maybe TRBD1 (5 bases). This CDR3 has 15 amino acids. The germline V gene has CDR1 SEHNR and CDR2 FQNEAQ (reference sequence). The germline V and J ends were trimmed by 2 bases and 5 bases, with 15 bases remaining between them. CDR3 in amino acids: CASSLFRAGETEAFF. For the CDR3, the DNA is TGTGCCAGCAGCTTATTCAGGGCGGGTGAGACTGAAGCTTTCTTT.

The V gene is TRBV11-2, the J gene TRBJ2-7; TRBD2 agrees at 7 bases. In germline, CDR1 is SGHAT, CDR2 FQNNGV. The ends lost 1 base at V and 0 bases at J; junction bases unmatched: 6. The CDR3 has 16 amino acids. CDR3 region: CASSLGPSGNSYEQYF. The CDR3 DNA follows: TGTGCCAGCAGCTTAGGGCCTAGCGGAAACTCCTACGAGCAGTACTTC.

The V call is TRBV3-1 (or the pseudogene TRBV3-2), the J call TRBJ1-4; 9 bases match TRBD1. Losses at the gene ends were 2 bases for V and 11 bases for J; bases not matched to a gene: 3. The CDR3 length is 13 residues. Germline lookup yields CDR1 LGHDT and CDR2 YNNKEL (reference sequence). For the CDR3, the DNA is TGTGCCAGCAGCCAACGGACAGGGGATAAACTGTTTTTT. Encoded protein: CASSQRTGDKLFF.